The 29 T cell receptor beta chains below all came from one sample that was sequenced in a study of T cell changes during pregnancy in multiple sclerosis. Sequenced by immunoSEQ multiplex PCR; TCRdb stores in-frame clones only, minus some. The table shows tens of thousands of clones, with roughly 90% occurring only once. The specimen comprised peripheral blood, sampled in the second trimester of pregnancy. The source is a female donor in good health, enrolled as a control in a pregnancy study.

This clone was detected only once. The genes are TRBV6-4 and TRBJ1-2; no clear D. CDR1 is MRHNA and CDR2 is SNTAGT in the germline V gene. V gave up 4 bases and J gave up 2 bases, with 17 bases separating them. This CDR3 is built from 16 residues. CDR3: CASSARGGPLNYGYTF. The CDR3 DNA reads TGTGCCAGCAGTGCCCGGGGAGGGCCTTTAAACTATGGCTACACCTTC.

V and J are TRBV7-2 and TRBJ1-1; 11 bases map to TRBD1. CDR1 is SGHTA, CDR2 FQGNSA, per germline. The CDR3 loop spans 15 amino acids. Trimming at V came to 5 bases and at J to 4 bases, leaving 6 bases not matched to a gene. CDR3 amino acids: CASSPGQGASTEAFF. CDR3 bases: TGTGCCAGCAGCCCAGGACAGGGGGCCAGCACTGAAGCTTTCTTT.

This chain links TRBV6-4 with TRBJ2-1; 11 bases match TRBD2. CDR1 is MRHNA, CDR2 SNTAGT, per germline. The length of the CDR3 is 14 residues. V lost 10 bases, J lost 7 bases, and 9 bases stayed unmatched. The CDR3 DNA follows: TGTGCCACCTCAATAGCGGGAGGGCGGAATGAGCAGTTCTTC. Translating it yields CATSIAGGRNEQFF.

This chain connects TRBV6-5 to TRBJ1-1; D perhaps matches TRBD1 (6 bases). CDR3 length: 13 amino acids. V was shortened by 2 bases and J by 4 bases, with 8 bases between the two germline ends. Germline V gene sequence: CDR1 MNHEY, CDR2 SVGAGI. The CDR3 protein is CASSYGQFTEAFF. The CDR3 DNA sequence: TGTGCCAGCAGTTACGGACAGTTCACTGAAGCTTTCTTT.

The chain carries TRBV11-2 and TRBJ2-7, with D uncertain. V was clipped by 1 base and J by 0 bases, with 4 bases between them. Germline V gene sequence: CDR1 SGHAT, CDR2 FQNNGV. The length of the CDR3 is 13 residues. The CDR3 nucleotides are TGTGCCAGCAGCTTAGGGAGCTCCTACGAGCAGTACTTC. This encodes CASSLGSSYEQYF.

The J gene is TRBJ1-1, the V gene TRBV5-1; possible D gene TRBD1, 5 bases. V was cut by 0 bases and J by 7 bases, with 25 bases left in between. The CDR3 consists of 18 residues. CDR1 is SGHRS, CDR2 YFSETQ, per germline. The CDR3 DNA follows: TGCGCCAGCAGCTTGGCCCTCTCTGGCGGGACGGGCGTCGGTGAAGCTTTCTTT. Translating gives CASSLALSGGTGVGEAFF. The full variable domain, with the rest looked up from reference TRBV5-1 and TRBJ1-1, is KAGVTQTPRYLIKTRGQQVTLSCSPISGHRSVSWYQQTPGQGLQFLFEYFSETQRNKGNFPGRFSGRQFSNSRSEMNVSTLELGDSALYLCASSLALSGGTGVGEAFFGQGTRLTVV.

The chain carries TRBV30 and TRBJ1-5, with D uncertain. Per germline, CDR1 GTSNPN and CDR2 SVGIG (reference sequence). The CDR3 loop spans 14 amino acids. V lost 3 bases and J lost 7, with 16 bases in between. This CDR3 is CAWRGLGNSQPQHF. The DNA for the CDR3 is TGTGCCTGGAGAGGCTTGGGTAATAGCCAGCCCCAGCATTTT.

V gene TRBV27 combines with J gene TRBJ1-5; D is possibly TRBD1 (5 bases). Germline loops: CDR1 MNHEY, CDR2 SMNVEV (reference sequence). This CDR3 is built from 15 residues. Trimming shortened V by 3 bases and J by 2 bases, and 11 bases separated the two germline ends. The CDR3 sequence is CASSLAPGGNQPQHF. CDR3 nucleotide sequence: TGTGCCAGCAGTTTGGCGCCGGGGGGCAATCAGCCCCAGCATTTT.

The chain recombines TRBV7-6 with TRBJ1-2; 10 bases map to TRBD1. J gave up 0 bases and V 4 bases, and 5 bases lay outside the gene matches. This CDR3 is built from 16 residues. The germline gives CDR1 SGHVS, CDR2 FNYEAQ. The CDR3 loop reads CASSSRTGGTNYGYTF. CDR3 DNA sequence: TGTGCCAGCAGCTCTAGGACAGGGGGGACTAACTATGGCTACACCTTC.

The CDR3 DNA sequence: TGTGCCAGCTCAAAACAGGGGGGGACTGAAGCTTTCTTT. Its translation is CASSKQGGTEAFF. This chain joins TRBV18 and TRBJ1-1, with 8 positions matching TRBD1. There are 13 residues in the CDR3. V trimming: 5 bases; J trimming: 5 bases; junction bases outside the gene matches: 4. Germline V lookup: CDR1 KGHSH, CDR2 LQKENI.

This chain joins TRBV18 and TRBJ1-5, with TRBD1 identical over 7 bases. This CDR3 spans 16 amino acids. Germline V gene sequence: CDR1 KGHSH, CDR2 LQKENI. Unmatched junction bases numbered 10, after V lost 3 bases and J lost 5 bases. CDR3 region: CASSPARQGEYQPQHF. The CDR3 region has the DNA TGTGCCAGCTCACCCGCGAGACAGGGCGAGTATCAGCCCCAGCATTTT.

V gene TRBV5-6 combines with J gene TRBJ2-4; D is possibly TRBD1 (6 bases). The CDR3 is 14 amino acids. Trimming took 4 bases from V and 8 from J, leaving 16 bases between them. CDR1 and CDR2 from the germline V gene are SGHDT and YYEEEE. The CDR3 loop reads CASSPLARGHIQYF. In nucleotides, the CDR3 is TGTGCCAGCAGCCCTCTGGCCAGGGGTCACATTCAGTACTTC. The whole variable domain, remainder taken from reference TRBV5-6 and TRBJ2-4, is DAGVTQSPTHLIKTRGQQVTLRCSPKSGHDTVSWYQQALGQGPQFIFQYYEEEERQRGNFPDRFSGHQFPNYSSELNVNALLLGDSALYLCASSPLARGHIQYFGAGTRLSVL.

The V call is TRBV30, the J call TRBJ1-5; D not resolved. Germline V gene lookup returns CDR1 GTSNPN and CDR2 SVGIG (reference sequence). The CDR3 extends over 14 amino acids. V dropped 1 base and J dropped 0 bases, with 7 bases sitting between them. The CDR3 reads CAWSGGYSNQPQHF. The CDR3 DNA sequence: TGTGCCTGGAGTGGCGGATATAGCAATCAGCCCCAGCATTTT.

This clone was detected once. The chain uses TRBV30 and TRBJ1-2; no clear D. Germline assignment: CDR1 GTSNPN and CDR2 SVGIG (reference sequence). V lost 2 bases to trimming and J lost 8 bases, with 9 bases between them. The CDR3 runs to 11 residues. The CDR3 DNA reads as TGTGCCTGGAGTCGTCCTTTGGGCTACACCTTC. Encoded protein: CAWSRPLGYTF.

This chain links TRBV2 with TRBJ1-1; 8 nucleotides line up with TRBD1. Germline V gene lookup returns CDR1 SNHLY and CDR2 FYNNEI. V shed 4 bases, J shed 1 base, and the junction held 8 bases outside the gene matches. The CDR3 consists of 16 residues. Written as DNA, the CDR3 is TGTGCCAGCAGTGTAAATACCGGGACAGGGAACACTGAAGCTTTCTTT. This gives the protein CASSVNTGTGNTEAFF.

CDR3 amino acids: CASSLDSITEAFF. Written as DNA, the CDR3 is TGTGCCAGCAGCTTGGACAGCATCACTGAAGCTTTCTTT. The chain couples TRBV5-4 to TRBJ1-1; the D is unclear. CDR3 size: 13 residues. Deletions cut 0 bases from V and 4 bases from J, with 7 bases between. In germline, CDR1 is SGHNT, CDR2 YYREEE (reference sequence).

The CDR3 DNA follows: TGTGCCAGCAGACCGGACGGGACAGGGGCCTACGAGCAGTACTTC. Its translation: CASRPDGTGAYEQYF. V is TRBV7-2 and J is TRBJ2-7, with 10 bases lining up with TRBD1. The V gene's germline CDR1 is SGHTA and CDR2 FQGNSA. The CDR3 is 15 amino acids. J was trimmed by 2 bases and V by 6 bases; bases with no gene match: 7. The full variable domain, rest sourced from reference TRBV7-2 and TRBJ2-7, is GAGVSQSPSNKVTEKGKDVELRCDPISGHTALYWYRQSLGQGLEFLIYFQGNSAPDKSGLPSDRFSAERTGGSVSTLTIQRTQQEDSAVYLCASRPDGTGAYEQYFGPGTRLTVT.

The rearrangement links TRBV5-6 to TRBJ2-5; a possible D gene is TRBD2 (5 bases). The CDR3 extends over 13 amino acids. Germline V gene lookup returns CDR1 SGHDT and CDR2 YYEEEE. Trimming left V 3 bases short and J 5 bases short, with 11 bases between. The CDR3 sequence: CASSSLDLETQYF. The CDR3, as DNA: TGTGCCAGCAGCTCACTAGATCTGGAGACCCAGTACTTC.

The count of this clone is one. The CDR3 coding sequence is TGCGCCAGCAGCCTGGAGGGCCGGGGGACTGGGGCCAACGTCCTGACTTTC. It encodes CASSLEGRGTGANVLTF. V is TRBV5-1 and J is TRBJ2-6, with D possibly being TRBD2 (6 bases). Trimming took off 4 bases at V and 2 bases at J, with 16 bases between the two ends. This CDR3 is 17 amino acids long. The V gene's germline CDR1 is SGHRS and CDR2 YFSETQ.

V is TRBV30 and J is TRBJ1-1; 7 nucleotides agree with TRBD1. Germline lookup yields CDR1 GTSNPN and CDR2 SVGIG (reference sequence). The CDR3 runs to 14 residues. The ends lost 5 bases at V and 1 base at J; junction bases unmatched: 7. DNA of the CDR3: TGTGCCTGGGCCCGCGAGGGGGCGAACACTGAAGCTTTCTTT. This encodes CAWAREGANTEAFF.

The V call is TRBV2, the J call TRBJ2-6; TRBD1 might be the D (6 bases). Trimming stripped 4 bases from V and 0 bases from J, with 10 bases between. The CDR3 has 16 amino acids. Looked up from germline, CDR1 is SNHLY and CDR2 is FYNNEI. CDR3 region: CASSGGRGSGANVLTF. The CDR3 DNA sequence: TGTGCCAGCAGTGGTGGCAGGGGCTCTGGGGCCAACGTCCTGACTTTC.

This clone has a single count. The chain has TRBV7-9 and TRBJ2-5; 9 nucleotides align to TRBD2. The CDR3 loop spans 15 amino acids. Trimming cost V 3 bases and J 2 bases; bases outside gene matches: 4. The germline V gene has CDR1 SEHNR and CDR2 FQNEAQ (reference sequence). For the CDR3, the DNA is TGTGCCAGCAGCTTGTCAGCGGGGGGTCAAGAGACCCAGTACTTC. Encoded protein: CASSLSAGGQETQYF.

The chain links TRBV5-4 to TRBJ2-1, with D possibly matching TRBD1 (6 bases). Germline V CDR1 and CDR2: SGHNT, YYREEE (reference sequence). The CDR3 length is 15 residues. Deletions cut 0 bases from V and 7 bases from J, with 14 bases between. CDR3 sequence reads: CASSLATGSVNEQFF. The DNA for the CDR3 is TGTGCCAGCAGCTTGGCCACAGGGAGCGTGAATGAGCAGTTCTTC.

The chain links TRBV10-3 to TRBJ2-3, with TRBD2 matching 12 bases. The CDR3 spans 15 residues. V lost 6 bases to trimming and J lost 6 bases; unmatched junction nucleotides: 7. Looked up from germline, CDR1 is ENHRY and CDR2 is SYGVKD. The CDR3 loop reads CAISWTSGEPDTQYF. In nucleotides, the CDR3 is TGTGCCATCAGCTGGACTAGCGGGGAACCTGATACGCAGTATTTT.

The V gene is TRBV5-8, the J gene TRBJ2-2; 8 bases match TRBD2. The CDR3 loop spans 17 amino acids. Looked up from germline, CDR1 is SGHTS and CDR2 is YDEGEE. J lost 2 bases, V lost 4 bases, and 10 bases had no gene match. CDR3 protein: CASSVGLLAGNTGELFF. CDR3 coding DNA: TGTGCCAGCAGCGTAGGGCTGTTAGCGGGAAACACCGGGGAGCTGTTTTTT.

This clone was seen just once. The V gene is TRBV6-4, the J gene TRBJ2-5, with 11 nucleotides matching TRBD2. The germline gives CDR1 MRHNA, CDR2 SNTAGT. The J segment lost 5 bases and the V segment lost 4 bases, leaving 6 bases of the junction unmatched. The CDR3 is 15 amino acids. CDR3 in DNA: TGTGCCAGCAGTGCGACTAGCGGGACAGTGGAGACCCAGTACTTC. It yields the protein CASSATSGTVETQYF.

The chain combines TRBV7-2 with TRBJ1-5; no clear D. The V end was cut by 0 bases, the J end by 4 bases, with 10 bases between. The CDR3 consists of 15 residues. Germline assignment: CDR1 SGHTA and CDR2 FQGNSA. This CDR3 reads CASSLAEVPNQPQHF. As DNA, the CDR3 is TGTGCCAGCAGCTTAGCGGAGGTCCCGAATCAGCCCCAGCATTTT.

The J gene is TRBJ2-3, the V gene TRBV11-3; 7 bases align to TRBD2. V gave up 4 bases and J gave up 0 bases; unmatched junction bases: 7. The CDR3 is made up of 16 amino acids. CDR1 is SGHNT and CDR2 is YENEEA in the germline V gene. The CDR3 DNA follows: TGTGCCAGCAGCTCTATTAGCGGGCCTAGCACAGATACGCAGTATTTT. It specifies CASSSISGPSTDTQYF.

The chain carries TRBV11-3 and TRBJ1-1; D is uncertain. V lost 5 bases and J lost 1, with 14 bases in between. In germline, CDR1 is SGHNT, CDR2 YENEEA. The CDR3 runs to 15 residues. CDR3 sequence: CASSPHEETNTEAFF. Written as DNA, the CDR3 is TGTGCCAGCAGCCCTCATGAGGAGACGAACACTGAAGCTTTCTTT.